Presented here are 8 T cell receptor beta chains from one specimen sequenced in a study of cytomegalovirus exposure and HLA in healthy donors. The PCR had 60 Vbeta and 13 Jbeta primers. Libraries were prepared by immunoSEQ multiplex PCR; TCRdb keeps only in-frame clonotypes and omits some of them. The repertoire table contains about 200,000 clones. The sample comprised PBMCs. The receptor set was obtained from a girl aged 2 to 10 in good health and CMV-seropositive.

The chain uses TRBV18 and TRBJ1-1; D remains unclear. V dropped 5 bases and J dropped 5 bases, with 12 bases sitting between them. Germline V gene data show CDR1 as KGHSH and CDR2 as LQKENI. The CDR3 has 13 amino acids. The CDR3 reads CASSIDRETEAFF. The CDR3, as DNA: TGTGCCAGCTCAATTGACCGGGAAACTGAAGCTTTCTTT.

The chain recombines TRBV27 with TRBJ2-1, with a weak D call TRBD2 (6 bases). Looked up from germline, CDR1 is MNHEY and CDR2 is SMNVEV (reference sequence). The CDR3 runs to 14 residues. V was cut by 0 bases and J by 6 bases, with 9 bases left in between. CDR3 in DNA: TGTGCCAGCAGTTTATCCTGGGGAGGCAATGAGCAGTTCTTC. It yields the protein CASSLSWGGNEQFF.

V usage is TRBV7-9 and J usage is TRBJ2-7; 9 bases are a match to TRBD2. The CDR3 is made up of 16 amino acids. The V gene end was trimmed by 1 base and the J gene end by 2 bases; junction bases not matched to a gene: 6. The germline gives CDR1 SEHNR, CDR2 FQNEAQ (reference sequence). The CDR3 loop reads CASSLGGRGATYEQYF. CDR3 bases: TGTGCCAGCAGCTTAGGCGGGAGGGGGGCAACCTACGAGCAGTACTTC.

The rearrangement uses TRBV7-9 and TRBJ2-1; TRBD2 aligns across 12 bases. This CDR3 contains 18 residues. Germline CDR1 SEHNR, CDR2 FQNEAQ (reference sequence). V was clipped by 5 bases and J by 6 bases; unmatched bases: 14. The CDR3 region has the DNA TGTGCCAGCAGCCCCATGGGTTGGACTAGCGGGATTAGCAATGAGCAGTTCTTC. This encodes CASSPMGWTSGISNEQFF.

V is TRBV20-1 and J is TRBJ2-1; D is unresolved. The CDR3 totals 10 residues. The V end lost 3 bases, the J end lost 8 bases, and 5 bases lay between the germline ends. CDR1 and CDR2 (germline): DFQATT, SNEGSKA (reference sequence). In DNA, the CDR3 is TGCAGTGCTAGTACGGATGAGCAGTTCTTC. Its protein product is CSASTDEQFF.

V usage is TRBV10-2 and J usage is TRBJ1-4, with TRBD1 matching over 8 bases. The CDR3 sequence is 16 residues long. V shed 6 bases and J 5 bases; nucleotides not matched to a gene: 11. The germline CDR1 and CDR2 sequences are WSHSY and SAAADI. The CDR3 protein is CASSGWDRQGNEKLFF. For the CDR3, the DNA is TGCGCCAGCAGCGGATGGGATAGACAGGGGAATGAAAAACTGTTTTTT.

The chain couples TRBV5-1 to TRBJ2-1, with TRBD2 identical over 13 bases. V was clipped by 0 bases and J by 6 bases; unmatched bases: 0. Per the germline V gene, CDR1 is SGHRS and CDR2 is YFSETQ. This CDR3 region has 15 residues. The DNA for the CDR3 is TGCGCCAGCAGCTTGGGGACTAGCGGGAGCAATGAGCAGTTCTTC. Its protein product is CASSLGTSGSNEQFF.

J is TRBJ2-7 and V is TRBV6-5; 9 nucleotides align to TRBD1. This CDR3 is built from 11 residues. Germline V gene data show CDR1 as MNHEY and CDR2 as SVGAGI. V gave up 6 bases and J gave up 6 bases; unmatched junction bases: 0. This CDR3 is CASRGQGEQYF. As DNA, the CDR3 is TGTGCCAGCAGGGGACAGGGCGAGCAGTACTTC.